These T cell receptor beta chains were read from a single sample in a study of blood T cell repertoires in COVID-19. TCRdb's copy holds only in-frame clones and misses some; the assay was immunoSEQ multiplex PCR. The table records about 110,000 clones, 88% of them present only once. Source material: peripheral blood. All receptors come from a human donor in a cohort sampled during active COVID-19. Both conserved end residues are part of each CDR3. A D gene is named only where the DNA matches it firmly. Size is omitted from some rows. Given values are once, few, many or a class for expanded clones.

d_gene	v_gene	abundance	j_gene	CDR3nt	CDR3aa
TRBD1	TRBV29-1	NA	TRBJ1-1	TGCAGCGTTGAAGGGGGGGACAGGTCTGGTAAAGCTTTCTTT	CSVEGGDRSGKAFF
NA	TRBV5-8	NA	TRBJ2-3	TGTGCCAGCAGCTTAATAGCGGTAGATACGCAGTATTTT	CASSLIAVDTQYF
NA	TRBV7-2	NA	TRBJ2-5	TGTGCCAGCAGCTACCTAGCCCGGGCGGAGACCCAGTACTTC	CASSYLARAETQYF
NA	TRBV13	NA	TRBJ1-2	TGTGCCAGCAGCTTAAGGGGGAGGGGACACTATGGCTACACCTTC	CASSLRGRGHYGYTF
TRBD1	TRBV6-6	NA	TRBJ2-3	TGTGCCAGCAGTTGGGGGGACAGGGAGACAGATACGCAGTATTTT	CASSWGDRETDTQYF
NA	TRBV6-5	NA	TRBJ1-6	TGTGCCAGCAGTCCGACGGGAACACCCCTCCACTTT	CASSPTGTPLHF
TRBD1	TRBV10-1	NA	TRBJ2-7	TGCGCCAGCAGTGACCCACGGACAGGGGGGTACGAGCAGTACTTC	CASSDPRTGGYEQYF
TRBD2	TRBV3-1/TRBV3-2	once	TRBJ2-3	TGTGCCAGCAGCCAAGCTACCGGGACTAGCGCGGGGGATACGCAGTATTTT	CASSQATGTSAGDTQYF
NA	TRBV15	NA	TRBJ1-4	TGTGCCACCAGCAGGGGGGCTTCGGGGGGCCAAGAAAAACTGTTTTTT	CATSRGASGGQEKLFF
NA	TRBV7-8	few	TRBJ1-5	TGTGCCAGCAGCCCAGAGGCCGGGGGGAATCAGCCCCAGCATTTT	CASSPEAGGNQPQHF
NA	TRBV4-2	few	TRBJ1-1	TGTGCCAGCAGCCGTGGGGGCGGGGGGCAGGCGAACACTGAAGCTTTCTTT	CASSRGGGGQANTEAFF
NA	TRBV2	NA	TRBJ1-5	TGTGCCAGCAGTGACAGCCGACAGAAGCCCCAGCATTTT	CASSDSRQKPQHF
TRBD2	TRBV9	NA	TRBJ2-1	TGTGCCAGCAGCGAAGCGGGGGGCGGGTTGGCCTACAATGAGCAGTTCTTC	CASSEAGGGLAYNEQFF
TRBD2	TRBV18	NA	TRBJ2-7	TGTGCCAGCTCACCCTCGCCGGGCGGGAGAGGGTACGAGCAGTACTTC	CASSPSPGGRGYEQYF
TRBD1	TRBV6-5	NA	TRBJ2-7	TGTGCCAGCAGTTCCCGGGACAGCTCCTACGAGCAGTACTTC	CASSSRDSSYEQYF
NA	TRBV5-4	NA	TRBJ2-2	TGTGCCAGCAGCTTTTACCTCAGGAACACCGGGGAGCTGTTTTTT	CASSFYLRNTGELFF
TRBD1	TRBV25-1	NA	TRBJ2-7	TGTGCCAGCAGTGCCACAGGGGGCTACGAGCAGTACTTC	CASSATGGYEQYF
NA	TRBV6-1	few	TRBJ2-7	TGTGCCAGCAGTGAAGGGCGGGGAAAGCAGTACTTC	CASSEGRGKQYF
TRBD1	TRBV27	once	TRBJ1-1	TGTGCCAGCAGTCCCGGGACAGGGAACACTGAAGCTTTCTTT	CASSPGTGNTEAFF
NA	TRBV19	NA	TRBJ2-1	TGTGCCAGTAGTGTTACAGAGTACTCCTACAATGAGCAGTTCTTC	CASSVTEYSYNEQFF
NA	TRBV19	NA	TRBJ2-7	TGTGCCAGTAGTCCTAGCGAGACCTACGAGCAGTACTTC	CASSPSETYEQYF
NA	TRBV5-4	NA	TRBJ1-2	TGTGCCAGCAGCTTGGACAGGGCCGTTGGTGGCTACACCTTC	CASSLDRAVGGYTF
TRBD1	TRBV28	NA	TRBJ2-7	TGTGCCAGCAGTCAGCAACAGGGGGTGGAGTACTTC	CASSQQQGVEYF
NA	TRBV27	NA	TRBJ2-7	TGTGCCAGCAGTTTAAGCGGACTCCCCTACGAGCAGTACTTC	CASSLSGLPYEQYF
NA	TRBV5-6	once	TRBJ2-7	TGTGCCAGCAGCCTACGGACAGTCTCCTACGAGCAGTACTTC	CASSLRTVSYEQYF
TRBD1	TRBV5-4	NA	TRBJ2-7	TGTGCCAGCAGCGTGGGACAGTACTCCTACGAGCAGTACTTC	CASSVGQYSYEQYF
NA	TRBV2	NA	TRBJ2-6	TGTGCCATACCCATGGGGGCAGGGAGGGGCCCAAATAAATCTGGGGCCAACGTCCTGACTTTC	CAIPMGAGRGPNKSGANVLTF
TRBD2	TRBV9	few	TRBJ2-3	TGTGCCAGCAGCGTTGGGACTAGCGGGGGAGATACGCAGTATTTT	CASSVGTSGGDTQYF
NA	TRBV5-4	NA	TRBJ2-3	TGTGCCAGCAGCTTGATAGGTAGCGGCCCTAAGGCAGATACGCAGTATTTT	CASSLIGSGPKADTQYF
TRBD1	TRBV5-6	NA	TRBJ1-5	TGTGCCAGCAGCTCCCAGACAGGGGGTCAGCCCCAGCATTTT	CASSSQTGGQPQHF
NA	TRBV10-3	NA	TRBJ1-6	TGTGCCATCAGGGATACAGGGACCGATTCACCCCTCCACTTT	CAIRDTGTDSPLHF
NA	TRBV6-6	NA	TRBJ1-1	TGTGCCAGCAGTTACTCGGCAGGGTGGGACACTGAAGCTTTCTTT	CASSYSAGWDTEAFF
NA	TRBV13	NA	TRBJ2-7	TGTGCCAGCAGCGCCGGACAAGCCTACGAGCAGTACTTC	CASSAGQAYEQYF
TRBD1	TRBV18	once	TRBJ2-7	TGTGCCAGCTCACCACCGGCACAGGGGGCCGAGCAGTACTTC	CASSPPAQGAEQYF
NA	TRBV6-5	NA	TRBJ2-2	TGTGCCAGCAGTTACATCCTCGGAGAAAACACCGGGGAGCTGTTTTTT	CASSYILGENTGELFF
TRBD1	TRBV5-1	NA	TRBJ1-1	TGCGCCAGCAGCCTGGGGGGGACAGTGAACACTGAAGCTTTCTTT	CASSLGGTVNTEAFF
TRBD1	TRBV6-5	NA	TRBJ2-3	TGTGCCACCAATACAGGGGGTAGCCCAGATACGCAGTATTTT	CATNTGGSPDTQYF
NA	TRBV3-1/TRBV3-2	once	TRBJ2-7	TGTGCCAGCAGCCAGGAGGGTTCCCACGAGCAGTACTTC	CASSQEGSHEQYF
NA	TRBV19	NA	TRBJ2-7	TGTGCCACGTCAGGGCAGGGCGGCTACGAGCAGTACTTC	CATSGQGGYEQYF
TRBD2	TRBV4-2	NA	TRBJ2-3	TGTGCCAGCAGCCAAGATCTACTAGCGGGGGGGCGGGTAGATACGCAGTATTTT	CASSQDLLAGGRVDTQYF
NA	TRBV7-9	NA	TRBJ2-4	TGTGCCAGCTCCCTTTCGGACATTCAGTACTTC	CASSLSDIQYF
TRBD1	TRBV2	NA	TRBJ1-3	TGTGCCAGCAGGGATCGGGGACAGCCTGGAAACACCATATATTTT	CASRDRGQPGNTIYF
NA	TRBV28	NA	TRBJ2-2	TGTGCCAGCAGTTACACCTCAACGACCGGGGAGCTGTTTTTT	CASSYTSTTGELFF
TRBD1	TRBV2	NA	TRBJ2-7	TGTGCCAGCAACGGACAGGGAAAGGGGTCCTACGAGCAGTACTTC	CASNGQGKGSYEQYF
NA	TRBV5-8	NA	TRBJ1-6	TGTGCCAGCAGCTTGTTGGAAGGGGATTCACCCCTCCACTTT	CASSLLEGDSPLHF
NA	TRBV29-1	NA	TRBJ2-1	TGCAGCGTTGTTCTAGCGTTTGCCTACAATGAGCAGTTCTTC	CSVVLAFAYNEQFF
TRBD1	TRBV5-1	NA	TRBJ1-1	TGCGCCAGCAGCCCGGGACAGCGGGCAGAAGCTTTCTTT	CASSPGQRAEAFF
TRBD2	TRBV4-1	NA	TRBJ2-3	TGCGCCAGCAGCCAAGAACGCGCTAGCGGGGGGCGGAACACAGATACGCAGTATTTT	CASSQERASGGRNTDTQYF
TRBD1	TRBV12-5	NA	TRBJ2-3	TGTGCTAGTGGTCCGGGGACAGGGGGTAAAGATACGCAGTATTTT	CASGPGTGGKDTQYF
TRBD2	TRBV14	few	TRBJ2-1	TGTGCCAGCAGCCCGTTAGGAGCGGGAGGAGTCTACAATGAGCAGTTCTTC	CASSPLGAGGVYNEQFF
NA	TRBV14	NA	TRBJ1-1	TGTGCCAGCAGCCAGGGAGTCCTCACTGAAGCTTTCTTT	CASSQGVLTEAFF
TRBD2	TRBV7-9	NA	TRBJ2-1	TGTGCCAGCAGCACTTCGGGGCTAGCGGGAATGAATGAGCAGTTCTTC	CASSTSGLAGMNEQFF
TRBD1	TRBV19	NA	TRBJ1-5	TGTGCCAGTAGTATAGCGCACAGGGGGCGGCGGCCCCAGCATTTT	CASSIAHRGRRPQHF